This TCR beta chain was found in a study of CD8+ T cells in alopecia areata. Findings and caveats of the study: Sequencing of scalp tissue also captures the resident alphabeta T cells of normal skin. Affected scalp, especially in alopecia totalis/universalis, had a higher clonality than normal scalp did.

Lesional scalp punch biopsies and peripheral blood were collected from alopecia areata patients. Remarks on this clone: The antigen is undetermined.

Once RNA had been extracted, it was reverse transcribed into cDNA to act as the sequencing template. TCRdb keeps only in-frame clones here, not all; method: immunoSEQ multiplex PCR. The sample has about 180,000 clones, around 64% seen once. CDR3 size: 16 residues. V trimming: 4 bases; J trimming: 9 bases; junction bases outside the gene matches: 9. Germline CDR1 and CDR2: SGHDT and YYEEEE. V gene TRBV5-6 combines with J gene TRBJ2-4; 14 bases match TRBD2. The source is a human donor with alopecia areata. The sample consisted of CD8+ T cells sorted from blood, taken at week 0. The CDR3 sequence: CASSAGLAGVTVIQYF. DNA for the CDR3: TGTGCCAGCAGCGCGGGACTAGCGGGGGTAACGGTCATTCAGTACTTC. Based on the CDR3 plus reference TRBV5-6 and TRBJ2-4, the full variable domain is DAGVTQSPTHLIKTRGQQVTLRCSPKSGHDTVSWYQQALGQGPQFIFQYYEEEERQRGNFPDRFSGHQFPNYSSELNVNALLLGDSALYLCASSAGLAGVTVIQYFGAGTRLSVL.